Listed here is a single T cell receptor (beta chain). The data were obtained in a study of blood T cell repertoires in COVID-19. As for the study in general: COVID-19 samples collected from the United States, Italy and Spain covered acute and convalescent phases.

Deletions cut 4 bases from V and 0 bases from J, with 15 bases between. The CDR3 runs to 16 residues. In germline, CDR1 is MGHRA, CDR2 YSYEKL. Measured with immunoSEQ multiplex PCR; TCRdb has only the in-frame clones, and not every one. The data hold about 240,000 clones, with about 80% observed a single time. This chain joins TRBV4-1 and TRBJ1-1; possible D gene TRBD1, 6 bases. Sequencing was done on a sample of peripheral blood. This TCR was recovered from a man aged 25 to 45 who had recovered from COVID-19. This chain's CDR3 is CASSRVPGQVNTEAFF. As DNA, the CDR3 is TGCGCCAGCAGCCGAGTCCCGGGACAAGTGAACACTGAAGCTTTCTTT.